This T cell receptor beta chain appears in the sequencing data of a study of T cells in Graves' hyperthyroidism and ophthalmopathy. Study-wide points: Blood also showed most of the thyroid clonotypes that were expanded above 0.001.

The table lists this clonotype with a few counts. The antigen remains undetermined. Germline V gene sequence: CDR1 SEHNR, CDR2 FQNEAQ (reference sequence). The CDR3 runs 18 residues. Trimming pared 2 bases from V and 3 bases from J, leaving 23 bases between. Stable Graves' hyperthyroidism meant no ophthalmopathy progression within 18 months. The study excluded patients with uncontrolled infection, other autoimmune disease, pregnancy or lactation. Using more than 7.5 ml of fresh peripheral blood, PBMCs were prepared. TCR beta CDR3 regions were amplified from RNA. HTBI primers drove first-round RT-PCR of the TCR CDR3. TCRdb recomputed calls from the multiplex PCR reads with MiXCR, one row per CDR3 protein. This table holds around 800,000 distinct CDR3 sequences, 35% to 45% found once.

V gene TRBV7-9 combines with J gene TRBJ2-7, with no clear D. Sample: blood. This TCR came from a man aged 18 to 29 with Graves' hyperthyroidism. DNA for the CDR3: TGTGCCAGCAGCTTAAAAAGCCCCGCCTTGGAGAGAGGCTACGAGCAGTACTTC. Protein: CASSLKSPALERGYEQYF.